This paragraph covers one T cell receptor beta chain sequence. Its target is unknown. Trimming cost V 0 bases and J 6 bases, with 15 bases left between them. The CDR3 has 15 amino acids. The V gene's germline CDR1 is DFQATT and CDR2 SNEGSKA (reference sequence). This sample's TCRbeta library carried unique molecular identifier barcodes. A single record per CDR3 protein comes from TCRdb applying MiXCR to the PCR reads. The sample contains 200,000 to 250,000 distinct CDR3 sequences, roughly 25% of which appear only once. The data belong to a study of T-cell reconstitution after alpha-beta-depleted transplantation in children. Findings and limits, study-wide: Roughly two months post-transplant, alpha-beta T cells reportedly originated from several hundred graft clones that had expanded. Surviving recipient T cells and thymic progenitors produced the high day-60 TCRbeta diversity seen in some patients.

The receptor was isolated from a girl aged 2 to 10 with Fanconi anemia, due to receive a stem cell transplant. The rearrangement uses TRBV20-1 and TRBJ1-5, with D maybe TRBD1 (5 bases). This specimen consisted of PBMCs, obtained before TCRalphabeta/CD19-depleted stem cell transplant. The CDR3 sequence is CSARDQGRGIQPQHF. DNA for the CDR3: TGCAGTGCTAGAGATCAAGGGAGGGGAATTCAGCCCCAGCATTTT.